This T cell receptor beta chain was retrieved from a study of blood T cell repertoires in COVID-19. The assay was immunoSEQ multiplex PCR, and TCRdb's table has in-frame clones only and misses some. The table shows around 100,000 clones, with more than 80% occurring only once. Germline assignment: CDR1 LGHNA and CDR2 YNFKEQ. The CDR3 has 15 residues. V was cut by 0 bases and J by 4 bases, with 9 bases left in between. This chain links TRBV4-2 with TRBJ2-2; TRBD1 is a possible D gene (6 bases). The receptor was derived from a human donor in a cohort sampled during active COVID-19. The sequencing input was peripheral blood. CDR3 residues: CASSQDGGSTGELFF. The CDR3 DNA sequence: TGTGCCAGCAGCCAAGATGGGGGCAGCACCGGGGAGCTGTTTTTT.